This TCR beta chain was obtained from a study of cytomegalovirus exposure and HLA in healthy donors. CDR1 is MNHEY and CDR2 is SMNVEV in the germline V gene (reference sequence). J gave up 7 bases and V 5 bases, and 10 bases lay outside the gene matches. There are 15 residues in the CDR3. In the PCR, 60 Vbeta and 13 Jbeta primers were used. The table came from immunoSEQ multiplex PCR; TCRdb's copy has only in-frame clones and leaves some out. This sample has fewer than 200,000 clones, with approximately 77% found just once. This clonotype was obtained from a male donor in good health and CMV-seronegative. The sequencing sample was made of PBMCs. The V gene is TRBV27, the J gene TRBJ2-7, with 11 positions matching TRBD2. CDR3 amino acids: CASSPLAGGSREQYF. CDR3 sequence (DNA): TGTGCCAGCAGTCCCTTAGCGGGAGGGTCTAGGGAGCAGTACTTC.